Listed here are 31 T cell receptor beta chains from one sample, sequenced in a study of cytomegalovirus exposure and HLA in healthy donors. PCR primers comprised 60 Vbeta and 13 Jbeta primers. The method was immunoSEQ multiplex PCR; TCRdb's version includes in-frame clones alone and lacks a portion of them. The top ten clones hold roughly 16% of a sample with some 87,000 clones, around 70% of them seen once. The sequenced sample was PBMCs. These TCRs come from a woman aged 50 to 65 in good health and CMV-seropositive.

The chain joins TRBV5-8 to TRBJ1-4; no definite D call. Per the germline V gene, CDR1 is SGHTS and CDR2 is YDEGEE. The ends were cut back, 2 bases at V and 0 bases at J, with 5 bases in the middle. The CDR3 covers 14 residues. The CDR3 region is CASSLTATNEKLFF. The CDR3 DNA is TGTGCCAGCAGCTTAACGGCAACTAATGAAAAACTGTTTTTT. The whole variable domain, filled in from reference TRBV5-8 and TRBJ1-4, reads EAGVTQSPTHLIKTRGQQATLRCSPISGHTSVYWYQQALGLGLQFLLWYDEGEERNRGNFPPRFSGRQFPNYSSELNVNALELEDSALYLCASSLTATNEKLFFGSGTQLSVL.

This clone was found a few times. The chain links TRBV11-2 to TRBJ2-2, with 10 positions matching TRBD2. CDR1 and CDR2 from the germline V gene are SGHAT and FQNNGV. The CDR3 sequence is 16 residues long. J gave up 4 bases and V 3 bases, and 5 bases lay outside the gene matches. The CDR3 protein is CASSFTSGVGTGELFF. DNA for the CDR3: TGTGCCAGCAGCTTTACTAGCGGGGTGGGCACCGGGGAGCTGTTTTTT.

The chain employs TRBV21-1 and TRBJ2-7; the DNA was not used to check the table's D call, TRBD1. TRBV21-1 is flagged as a pseudogene. The CDR3 runs to 15 residues. Here the CDR3 DNA reads TGTGCCAGCAGCAAGGGTGGGCCCTGCTCCTACGAGCAGTACTTC. As protein: CASSKGGPCSYEQYF.

The chain uses TRBV7-2 and TRBJ1-5, with 7 nucleotides matching TRBD1. V lost 5 bases to trimming and J lost 2 bases; unmatched junction nucleotides: 6. The V gene's germline CDR1 is SGHTA and CDR2 FQGNSA. CDR3 length: 15 amino acids. The chain's CDR3 is CASSDRAGGNQPQHF. Here the CDR3 DNA reads TGTGCCAGCAGCGACAGGGCAGGTGGCAATCAGCCCCAGCATTTT.

The chain has TRBV29-1 and TRBJ1-1; 9 bases align to TRBD1. The CDR3 consists of 14 residues. Germline CDR1 is SQVTM and CDR2 is ANQGSEA. The V gene end was trimmed by 5 bases and the J gene end by 0 bases; junction bases not matched to a gene: 4. The DNA for the CDR3 is TGCAGCGTTTTGACAGGGGGGTTGAACACTGAAGCTTTCTTT. Translating gives CSVLTGGLNTEAFF.

This chain links TRBV11-3 with TRBJ2-1, with TRBD2 identical over 11 bases. In germline, CDR1 is SGHNT, CDR2 YENEEA. The V gene end was trimmed by 5 bases and the J gene end by 7 bases; junction bases not matched to a gene: 4. This CDR3 region has 14 residues. The CDR3 bases are TGTGCCAGCAGCCCCCGGACTAGCGGGAATGAGCAGTTCTTC. Amino acids: CASSPRTSGNEQFF.

This clone was found a few times. V and J are TRBV5-1 and TRBJ2-1; D unclear. Trimming stripped 0 bases from V and 9 bases from J, with 16 bases between. CDR1 SGHRS and CDR2 YFSETQ come from the germline V gene. The CDR3 has 15 amino acids. The CDR3 reads CASSLASVAVIEQFF. In DNA form, the CDR3 reads TGCGCCAGCAGCTTGGCCTCGGTAGCTGTCATTGAGCAGTTCTTC.

This clone came up a few times. V gene TRBV2 combines with J gene TRBJ2-1, with 12 bases identical to TRBD2. Germline V CDR1 and CDR2: SNHLY, FYNNEI. The V gene end was trimmed by 5 bases and the J gene end by 1 base; junction bases not matched to a gene: 3. CDR3 size: 16 residues. This CDR3 reads CASSPGTSGSYNEQFF. CDR3 nucleotide sequence: TGTGCCAGCAGTCCCGGGACTAGCGGGTCCTACAATGAGCAGTTCTTC.

This chain connects TRBV7-9 to TRBJ1-5; weak D call: TRBD1 (5 bases). V was cut by 8 bases and J by 2 bases, with 13 bases left in between. Looked up from germline, CDR1 is SEHNR and CDR2 is FQNEAQ (reference sequence). The CDR3 runs to 14 residues. CDR3 residues: CASSRGEGNQPQHF. The CDR3 DNA follows: TGTGCCAGCTCCCGGGGGGAGGGCAATCAGCCCCAGCATTTT.

The chain uses TRBV5-1 and TRBJ2-7, with a weak D call TRBD1 (5 bases). The CDR3 totals 14 residues. Trimming removed 2 bases from V and 4 bases from J, with 13 bases in between. Germline CDR1 and CDR2: SGHRS and YFSETQ. CDR3 in amino acids: CASSFSTQGYEQYF. The CDR3 nucleotides are TGCGCCAGCAGCTTTAGTACTCAGGGTTACGAGCAGTACTTC. Looking up the rest from reference TRBV5-1 and TRBJ2-7 gives the full variable domain: KAGVTQTPRYLIKTRGQQVTLSCSPISGHRSVSWYQQTPGQGLQFLFEYFSETQRNKGNFPGRFSGRQFSNSRSEMNVSTLELGDSALYLCASSFSTQGYEQYFGPGTRLTVT.

The gene calls are TRBV23-1 and TRBJ2-3; D might be TRBD1 (6 bases). TRBV23-1 is an open reading frame whose function is uncertain. The CDR3 spans 13 residues. V was clipped by 4 bases and J by 6 bases, with 11 bases between them. The CDR3 DNA is TGCGCCAGCAGTCCAACAGGGACCGATACGCAGTATTTT. Protein sequence: CASSPTGTDTQYF.

This chain uses TRBV9 with TRBJ2-2; unclear D gene. CDR1 SGDLS and CDR2 YYNGEE come from the germline V gene. The CDR3 is 12 residues long. V gave up 3 bases and J gave up 9 bases, with 9 bases separating them. The CDR3 is CASSGPPRELFF. The CDR3, as DNA: TGTGCCAGCAGCGGGCCCCCGAGGGAGCTGTTTTTT.

This clone was seen a few times. The gene calls are TRBV7-3 and TRBJ2-7; the match to TRBD1 covers 8 bases. Trimming removed 4 bases from V and 6 bases from J; junction bases left unmatched: 5. The germline CDR1 and CDR2 sequences are SGHTA and FQGTGA. The CDR3 is 13 amino acids. The CDR3 loop is CASSYRQGSEQYF. CDR3 nucleotide sequence: TGTGCCAGCAGCTACCGACAGGGGAGCGAGCAGTACTTC.

In DNA, the CDR3 is TGTGCCAGCAGTTTCGGGGCACCTAGCGGGAACACCGGGGAGCTGTTTTTT. This gives the protein CASSFGAPSGNTGELFF. V is TRBV27 and J is TRBJ2-2; 7 nucleotides line up with TRBD2. In germline, CDR1 is MNHEY, CDR2 SMNVEV (reference sequence). This CDR3 spans 17 amino acids. J lost 1 base, V lost 3 bases, and 8 bases had no gene match.

This clone has only a few counts. This chain connects TRBV5-1 to TRBJ2-3, with 9 bases fitting TRBD1. The V and J ends lost 3 bases and 3 bases, in that order; junction bases with no gene match: 8. This CDR3 comprises 16 residues. The germline CDR1 and CDR2 sequences are SGHRS and YFSETQ. As DNA, the CDR3 is TGCGCCAGCAGCTCGACAGGGGGAGGAGGTACAGATACGCAGTATTTT. It specifies CASSSTGGGGTDTQYF.

The chain uses TRBV5-6 and TRBJ1-1; 8 positions agree with TRBD1. CDR3 length equals 12 residues. Germline trimming cut 0 bases from V and 8 bases from J; bases unmatched to any gene: 0. CDR1 and CDR2 (germline): SGHDT, YYEEEE. The chain's CDR3 is CASSLGQGEAFF. CDR3 coding DNA: TGTGCCAGCAGCTTGGGACAGGGGGAAGCTTTCTTT.

The V call is TRBV7-3, the J call TRBJ2-1, with a tentative D call TRBD2 (5 bases). Between the trimmed V and J ends, which lost 1 base and 9 bases, there was a span of 7 bases. This CDR3 has 12 amino acids. The germline CDR1 and CDR2 sequences are SGHTA and FQGTGA. CDR3 in amino acids: CASSLIGGEQFF. The CDR3 region has the DNA TGTGCCAGCAGCTTAATTGGAGGTGAGCAGTTCTTC.

CDR3 DNA: TGTGCCAGCAGCCGACGGGGGGGCACTGAAGCTTTCTTT. Its translation: CASSRRGGTEAFF. The chain uses TRBV2 and TRBJ1-1, with D maybe TRBD1 (5 bases). Trimming removed 6 bases from V and 4 bases from J, with 12 bases in between. The CDR3 extends over 13 amino acids. CDR1 SNHLY and CDR2 FYNNEI come from the germline V gene.

This clone was seen a few times. The CDR3 DNA is TGTGCCAGCAGCTTAGTGGCGGGTTCAGGAAACACCATATATTTT. It encodes CASSLVAGSGNTIYF. The rearrangement uses TRBV7-2 and TRBJ1-3; D uncertain. The V end was cut by 1 base, the J end by 4 bases, with 11 bases between. Germline CDR1 and CDR2: SGHTA and FQGNSA. The CDR3 contains 15 residues. Supplemented by reference TRBV7-2 and TRBJ1-3, the full variable domain reads GAGVSQSPSNKVTEKGKDVELRCDPISGHTALYWYRQSLGQGLEFLIYFQGNSAPDKSGLPSDRFSAERTGGSVSTLTIQRTQQEDSAVYLCASSLVAGSGNTIYFGEGSWLTVV.

The gene calls are TRBV27 and TRBJ1-6, with unresolved D. CDR3 length equals 15 residues. Germline V CDR1 and CDR2: MNHEY, SMNVEV (reference sequence). V was cut by 5 bases and J by 3 bases, with 11 bases left in between. CDR3 nucleotide sequence: TGTGCCAGCAGTATAAGTAGTTTCTATAATTCACCCCTCCACTTT. Amino acid sequence: CASSISSFYNSPLHF.

This chain links TRBV5-4 with TRBJ2-2, with TRBD1 identical over 7 bases. Trimming removed 2 bases from V and 4 bases from J; junction bases left unmatched: 5. Germline lookup yields CDR1 SGHNT and CDR2 YYREEE (reference sequence). The CDR3 spans 15 residues. Here the CDR3 DNA reads TGTGCCAGCAGCTTTGACAGGGTTGGCACCGGGGAGCTGTTTTTT. Translating gives CASSFDRVGTGELFF.

This clone has more than one count but fewer than ten. Other DNA sequences in the same sample also yield this CDR3. V usage is TRBV6-1 and J usage is TRBJ2-1, with a weak D call TRBD2 (7 bases). Germline lookup yields CDR1 MNHNS and CDR2 SASEGT. Trimming removed 6 bases at V and 5 bases at J, with 14 bases between. The CDR3 consists of 14 residues. The CDR3 sequence: CASREGGPNNEQFF. CDR3 DNA: TGTGCCAGCAGGGAGGGGGGGCCAAACAATGAGCAGTTCTTC.

The V call is TRBV28, the J call TRBJ1-5, with 7 bases that match TRBD1. CDR3 size: 17 residues. Trimming took 5 bases from V and 2 from J; bases not matched to a gene: 12. CDR1 and CDR2 from the germline V gene are MDHEN and SYDVKM. DNA of the CDR3: TGTGCCAGCAGTACTGGAAACAGGGGAGGCGGCAATCAGCCCCAGCATTTT. Encoded protein: CASSTGNRGGGNQPQHF.

The rearrangement uses TRBV27 and TRBJ2-7; D call uncertain. Germline V lookup: CDR1 MNHEY, CDR2 SMNVEV (reference sequence). The CDR3 sequence is 15 residues long. Trimming took off 6 bases at V and 2 bases at J, with 17 bases between the two ends. The CDR3 protein is CASSRSSGPPYEQYF. The DNA for the CDR3 is TGTGCCAGCAGCCGCTCCTCGGGTCCCCCCTACGAGCAGTACTTC.

This clone was seen a handful of times. The conserved phenylalanine or tryptophan is not found at the CDR3 terminus, so this likely reflects a read error. The CDR3: CASSLVASGINSYEQYL. The CDR3 DNA reads as TGTGCCAGCAGCTTAGTGGCTAGCGGGATAAACTCCTACGAGCAGTACCTC. The chain links TRBV7-6 to TRBJ2-7; 9 positions agree with TRBD2. Germline loops: CDR1 SGHVS, CDR2 FNYEAQ. Trimming cost V 1 base and J 0 bases; bases outside gene matches: 7. The CDR3 extends over 17 amino acids.

This rearrangement joins TRBV4-3 to TRBJ1-6; maybe TRBD1 (5 bases). Germline V gene data show CDR1 as LGHNA and CDR2 as YSLEER. CDR3 length: 16 amino acids. Trimming cost V 0 bases and J 6 bases, with 12 bases left between them. The CDR3 DNA is TGCGCCAGCAGCCAAGACAGGGTCAGATCTAATTCACCCCTCCACTTT. Translated: CASSQDRVRSNSPLHF.

This clone was seen a handful of times. This chain joins TRBV9 and TRBJ1-1, with 7 bases that match TRBD1. Trimming took 3 bases from V and 5 from J; bases not matched to a gene: 10. The CDR3 consists of 15 residues. Germline V gene lookup returns CDR1 SGDLS and CDR2 YYNGEE. CDR3 nucleotide sequence: TGTGCCAGCAGCGGAAAGGGACAGTCGCTAACTGAAGCTTTCTTT. Its translation is CASSGKGQSLTEAFF. The complete variable domain, with remaining parts taken from reference TRBV9 and TRBJ1-1, reads DSGVTQTPKHLITATGQRVTLRCSPRSGDLSVYWYQQSLDQGLQFLIQYYNGEERAKGNILERFSAQQFPDLHSELNLSSLELGDSALYFCASSGKGQSLTEAFFGQGTRLTVV.

V is TRBV6-1 and J is TRBJ1-5; tentative D call: TRBD1 (6 bases). The CDR3 extends over 15 amino acids. The V end lost 0 bases, the J end lost 6 bases, and 12 bases lay between the germline ends. CDR1 and CDR2 from the germline V gene are MNHNS and SASEGT. Here the CDR3 reads CASSEAGGGAQPQHF. The CDR3 DNA reads TGTGCCAGCAGTGAAGCGGGAGGGGGGGCTCAGCCCCAGCATTTT.

The J gene is TRBJ2-3, the V gene TRBV11-2; the match to TRBD1 covers 9 bases. J was trimmed by 3 bases and V by 5 bases; bases with no gene match: 3. Germline CDR1 reads SGHAT; CDR2 reads FQNNGV. This CDR3 is built from 14 residues. The DNA of the CDR3 is TGTGCCAGCAGCAAGGACAGGGGAACAGATACGCAGTATTTT. This codes for CASSKDRGTDTQYF.

This chain joins TRBV28 and TRBJ2-7, with a weak D call TRBD1 (6 bases). V dropped 5 bases and J dropped 5 bases, with 22 bases sitting between them. This CDR3 contains 16 residues. Germline V gives CDR1 MDHEN, CDR2 SYDVKM. CDR3 coding DNA: TGTGCCAGCAGTCCCCGGGTTGGCAGGGGAATGAACGAGCAGTACTTC. Its translation is CASSPRVGRGMNEQYF.

The gene calls are TRBV6-1 and TRBJ1-5, with 10 bases identical to TRBD1. CDR1 and CDR2 from the germline V gene are MNHNS and SASEGT. V lost 3 bases, J lost 6 bases, and 2 bases stayed unmatched. The CDR3 runs to 14 residues. CDR3 sequence: CASSETGGIQPQHF. Written as DNA, the CDR3 is TGTGCCAGCAGTGAGACAGGGGGCATTCAGCCCCAGCATTTT.